The present entry profiles one T cell receptor (beta chain) with its context. Its cognate antigen is unknown. From germline, CDR1 is GTSNPN and CDR2 SVGIG (reference sequence). The CDR3 sequence is 13 residues long. The ends lost 8 bases at V and 8 bases at J; junction bases unmatched: 11. The sample is drawn from a study of cytomegalovirus exposure and HLA in healthy donors. Study in general: The same platform was used for the roughly 120 validation repertoires as for the approximately 730 first-cohort repertoires, as reported in a later analysis.

Overall study findings and caveats: It was found in a later analysis that first-cohort TCR clusters tended to co-occur in the 100 to 150 validation repertoires. Published work reported that the classifier diagnosed cytomegalovirus status with high specificity and sensitivity.

Assay used: immunoSEQ multiplex PCR; TCRdb lists only in-frame clones, some missing. The sample lists fewer than 350,000 clones, more than 75% occurring once. The specimen sequenced was PBMCs. This TCR was recovered from a woman younger than 30 in good health and CMV-seronegative. The chain combines TRBV30 with TRBJ1-2, with TRBD1 matching over 10 bases. Here the CDR3 DNA reads TGTGCCGGTAGACAGGGGGCAAATAGGGGCTACACCTTC. Its translation is CAGRQGANRGYTF.